Listed below are T cell receptor beta chains from one sample, sequenced in a study of long-term antiretroviral therapy in people with HIV. Sequenced by immunoSEQ multiplex PCR; TCRdb stores in-frame clones only, minus some. The sample includes about 15,000 clones, approximately 75% of them seen just once. The source was unsorted PBMCs, collected 0.3 years after starting antiretroviral therapy. Receptor source: a man younger than 35 with HIV. CDR3s include the opening cysteine and the closing phenylalanine or tryptophan. The order of the fields is clone size, J gene, V gene, D gene, CDR3 DNA, CDR3 protein. The D gene is left open where the match is weak. Expanded clones are given a class, and other clones once, few, many or no size at all.

clone size: .; J gene: TRBJ2-5; V gene: TRBV19; D gene: .; CDR3 DNA: TGTGCCAGTAGTACCCTAATACAGGGTCCGGAGACCCAGTACTTC; CDR3 protein: CASSTLIQGPETQYF
clone size: .; J gene: TRBJ2-1; V gene: TRBV29-1; D gene: TRBD2; CDR3 DNA: TGCAGCGTTGCCGGGGGGAATACAGGCAACAATGAGCAGTTCTTC; CDR3 protein: CSVAGGNTGNNEQFF
clone size: .; J gene: TRBJ1-1; V gene: TRBV19; D gene: TRBD1; CDR3 DNA: TGTGCCAGTACCCGGACAGGGGGTACTGAAGCTTTCTTT; CDR3 protein: CASTRTGGTEAFF
clone size: .; J gene: TRBJ2-6; V gene: TRBV5-1; D gene: .; CDR3 DNA: TGCGCCAGCAGCTTGGGGACCTCTGGGGCCAACGTCCTGACTTTC; CDR3 protein: CASSLGTSGANVLTF
clone size: .; J gene: TRBJ2-1; V gene: TRBV6-4; D gene: TRBD1; CDR3 DNA: TGTGCCAGCAGTCCACAGGGGGCTTCCTACAATGAGCAGTTCTTC; CDR3 protein: CASSPQGASYNEQFF
clone size: .; J gene: TRBJ2-5; V gene: TRBV10-1; D gene: .; CDR3 DNA: TGCGCCAGCAGTGAGACGGGGGAGACCCAGTACTTC; CDR3 protein: CASSETGETQYF
clone size: .; J gene: TRBJ2-6; V gene: TRBV10-1; D gene: .; CDR3 DNA: TGCGCCAGCAGGGATTATAACAGGGAATCCCTTTCCGGGGCCAACGTCCTGACTTTC; CDR3 protein: CASRDYNRESLSGANVLTF
clone size: few; J gene: TRBJ1-1; V gene: TRBV20-1; D gene: .; CDR3 DNA: TGCAGTGCTAGCAATGGAGCTTTCTTT; CDR3 protein: CSASNGAFF
clone size: .; J gene: TRBJ2-5; V gene: TRBV19; D gene: TRBD2; CDR3 DNA: TGTGCCAGTAGGCCCTCGCGCGGGAGAAACCAAGAGACCCAGTACTTC; CDR3 protein: CASRPSRGRNQETQYF
clone size: .; J gene: TRBJ1-1; V gene: TRBV15; D gene: .; CDR3 DNA: TGTGCCACCAGCTCCCGGTTGCGGAGAGGTACTGAAGCTTTCTTT; CDR3 protein: CATSSRLRRGTEAFF
clone size: .; J gene: TRBJ2-3; V gene: TRBV5-1; D gene: .; CDR3 DNA: TGCGCCAGCAGCTTGGGAGGAAGACTAGCCGGCAGGGGTACGCAGTATTTT; CDR3 protein: CASSLGGRLAGRGTQYF
clone size: .; J gene: TRBJ1-5; V gene: TRBV2; D gene: .; CDR3 DNA: TGTGCCAGCAGGGGAGGAGGGTACTATCAGCCCCAGCATTTT; CDR3 protein: CASRGGGYYQPQHF
clone size: .; J gene: TRBJ1-3; V gene: TRBV9; D gene: TRBD1; CDR3 DNA: TGTGCCAGCTCCCCCGGACAGGGTTCTGGAAACACCATATATTTT; CDR3 protein: CASSPGQGSGNTIYF
clone size: .; J gene: TRBJ2-3; V gene: TRBV2; D gene: .; CDR3 DNA: TGTGCCAGCAGTGAAACCAGCACAGATACGCAGTATTTT; CDR3 protein: CASSETSTDTQYF
clone size: .; J gene: TRBJ1-1; V gene: TRBV6-1; D gene: .; CDR3 DNA: TGTGCCAGCAGTGAAGGGCAGGAGAACACTGAAGCTTTCTTT; CDR3 protein: CASSEGQENTEAFF
clone size: .; J gene: TRBJ2-7; V gene: TRBV6-5; D gene: TRBD2; CDR3 DNA: TGTGCCAGCAGTTACTATGGGGGGGTATCGTCCTACGAGCAGTACTTC; CDR3 protein: CASSYYGGVSSYEQYF
clone size: once; J gene: TRBJ2-7; V gene: TRBV30; D gene: .; CDR3 DNA: TGTGCCTGGGAATCGGGGAGCTCCTACGAGCAGTACTTC; CDR3 protein: CAWESGSSYEQYF
clone size: .; J gene: TRBJ2-5; V gene: TRBV11-3; D gene: .; CDR3 DNA: TGTGCCAGCAGCTCCCTAGGGAACCAAGAGACCCAGTACTTC; CDR3 protein: CASSSLGNQETQYF
clone size: once; J gene: TRBJ1-1; V gene: TRBV27; D gene: .; CDR3 DNA: TGTGCCAGCAGTTTCTCGGTAGGACCCGCTTTCTTT; CDR3 protein: CASSFSVGPAFF
clone size: .; J gene: TRBJ1-5; V gene: TRBV28; D gene: .; CDR3 DNA: TGTGCCAGCAGTTTATATAAGAATCAGCCCCAGCATTTT; CDR3 protein: CASSLYKNQPQHF
clone size: .; J gene: TRBJ1-1; V gene: TRBV7-3; D gene: TRBD1; CDR3 DNA: TGTGCCAGCAGCTCCGGGACAGGGACCCCGGACACTGAAGCTTTCTTT; CDR3 protein: CASSSGTGTPDTEAFF
clone size: .; J gene: TRBJ2-3; V gene: TRBV25-1; D gene: .; CDR3 DNA: TGTGCCAGCAGTTTCGGAAATACGCAGTATTTT; CDR3 protein: CASSFGNTQYF
clone size: .; J gene: TRBJ2-2; V gene: TRBV5-1; D gene: .; CDR3 DNA: TGCGCCAGCCGGTCTTCCGAGGGTTCCGGGGAGCTGTTTTTT; CDR3 protein: CASRSSEGSGELFF
clone size: .; J gene: TRBJ1-1; V gene: TRBV7-8; D gene: TRBD1; CDR3 DNA: TGTGCCAGCAGCTTATTCCGTGGACAGGGGAGGACTGAAGCTTTCTTT; CDR3 protein: CASSLFRGQGRTEAFF
clone size: .; J gene: TRBJ2-2; V gene: TRBV9; D gene: TRBD2; CDR3 DNA: TGTGCCAGCAGCGCCACTAGCGGGGCCCTCACCGGGGAGCTGTTTTTT; CDR3 protein: CASSATSGALTGELFF
clone size: .; J gene: TRBJ1-1; V gene: TRBV6-1; D gene: .; CDR3 DNA: TGTGCCAGCAGTGACACAGTGAACACTGAAGCTTTCTTT; CDR3 protein: CASSDTVNTEAFF
clone size: .; J gene: TRBJ1-1; V gene: TRBV5-1; D gene: .; CDR3 DNA: TGCGCCAGCAGCTTGGGTGACAGGCCCAACACTGAAGCTTTCTTT; CDR3 protein: CASSLGDRPNTEAFF
clone size: few; J gene: TRBJ1-2; V gene: TRBV9; D gene: .; CDR3 DNA: TGTGCCTCCACCCCCGGCTCCAACTATGGCTACACCTTC; CDR3 protein: CASTPGSNYGYTF
clone size: .; J gene: TRBJ2-3; V gene: TRBV9; D gene: TRBD2; CDR3 DNA: TGTGCCAGCAGCGTACTAGCGGGGCCCACAGATACGCAGTATTTT; CDR3 protein: CASSVLAGPTDTQYF
clone size: once; J gene: TRBJ1-6; V gene: TRBV6-5; D gene: TRBD1; CDR3 DNA: TGTGCCAGCAGTTACGTCCAGGGGGCGTATAATTCACCCCTCCACTTT; CDR3 protein: CASSYVQGAYNSPLHF
clone size: .; J gene: TRBJ2-1; V gene: TRBV4-1; D gene: .; CDR3 DNA: TGCGCCAGCAGCCAAAGCTCCTACAATGAGCAGTTCTTC; CDR3 protein: CASSQSSYNEQFF
clone size: .; J gene: TRBJ2-5; V gene: TRBV19; D gene: TRBD2; CDR3 DNA: TGTGCCAGTATGGCGGGAGGAAGAGGGGTTGAGACCCAGTACTTC; CDR3 protein: CASMAGGRGVETQYF
clone size: .; J gene: TRBJ1-5; V gene: TRBV5-6; D gene: .; CDR3 DNA: TGTGCCAGCAGCTTGGGACTCGCGGGACACCACAATCAGCCCCAGCATTTT; CDR3 protein: CASSLGLAGHHNQPQHF
clone size: once; J gene: TRBJ2-2; V gene: TRBV6-1; D gene: .; CDR3 DNA: TGTGCCAGCAGTGAACTCCCAAACACCGGGGAGCTGTTTTTT; CDR3 protein: CASSELPNTGELFF
clone size: .; J gene: TRBJ2-6; V gene: TRBV5-1; D gene: .; CDR3 DNA: TGCGCCAGCAGTGAAAGTCTGTCTGGGGCCAACGTCCTGACTTTC; CDR3 protein: CASSESLSGANVLTF
clone size: .; J gene: TRBJ2-6; V gene: TRBV28; D gene: .; CDR3 DNA: TGTGCCAGCAGTGCTCCTGGGGCCAACGTCCTGACTTTC; CDR3 protein: CASSAPGANVLTF
clone size: .; J gene: TRBJ2-5; V gene: TRBV5-5; D gene: .; CDR3 DNA: TGTGCCAGCAGCCAGGGGAGGGGATTCCAAGAGACCCAGTACTTC; CDR3 protein: CASSQGRGFQETQYF
clone size: .; J gene: TRBJ1-4; V gene: TRBV7-9; D gene: .; CDR3 DNA: TGTGCCAGCAGCCGCGGGGTATGGGAAAAACTGTTTTTT; CDR3 protein: CASSRGVWEKLFF
clone size: .; J gene: TRBJ1-2; V gene: TRBV11-2; D gene: TRBD1; CDR3 DNA: TGTGCCAGCAGCTTACCCTACAGGGGGAACTCTGGCGGCTACACCTTC; CDR3 protein: CASSLPYRGNSGGYTF
clone size: .; J gene: TRBJ2-5; V gene: TRBV5-6; D gene: TRBD2; CDR3 DNA: TGTGCCAGCAGCTCACTAGCGGGGGAAGAGACCCAGTACTTC; CDR3 protein: CASSSLAGEETQYF
clone size: .; J gene: TRBJ1-4; V gene: TRBV25-1; D gene: .; CDR3 DNA: TGTGCCAGCAGTGAGCACAGGAGCGGTAGCGAAAAACTGTTTTTT; CDR3 protein: CASSEHRSGSEKLFF
clone size: few; J gene: TRBJ1-2; V gene: TRBV19; D gene: .; CDR3 DNA: TGTGCCACCCGCCCGGGGGGCCCCTATGGCTACACCTTC; CDR3 protein: CATRPGGPYGYTF
clone size: few; J gene: TRBJ1-2; V gene: TRBV7-9; D gene: .; CDR3 DNA: TGTGCCAGCAACCCGGGGGGCTACACCTTC; CDR3 protein: CASNPGGYTF
clone size: large; J gene: TRBJ1-2; V gene: TRBV7-9; D gene: .; CDR3 DNA: TGTGCCAGCAGCTCATCTATTTTATCGGGGGCGGACGGCTACACCTTC; CDR3 protein: CASSSSILSGADGYTF
clone size: .; J gene: TRBJ1-5; V gene: TRBV19; D gene: .; CDR3 DNA: TGTGCCTCAACAGATCGCAATCAGCCCCAGCATTTT; CDR3 protein: CASTDRNQPQHF
clone size: .; J gene: TRBJ2-2; V gene: TRBV15; D gene: TRBD2; CDR3 DNA: TGTGCCACCAGCAGAGTGAAACTAGCGGCGAACACCGGGGAGCTGTTTTTT; CDR3 protein: CATSRVKLAANTGELFF
clone size: .; J gene: TRBJ1-5; V gene: TRBV7-8; D gene: .; CDR3 DNA: TGTGCCAGCAGCGTCCAGGGAGATCAGCCCCAGCATTTT; CDR3 protein: CASSVQGDQPQHF
clone size: .; J gene: TRBJ1-5; V gene: TRBV2; D gene: .; CDR3 DNA: TGTGCCAGCAGTGCTGTATATAGCAATCAGCCCCAGCATTTT; CDR3 protein: CASSAVYSNQPQHF
clone size: few; J gene: TRBJ2-7; V gene: TRBV5-1; D gene: TRBD1; CDR3 DNA: TGCGCCAGCAGCGGGGAGACAGGGAACGAGCAGTACTTC; CDR3 protein: CASSGETGNEQYF
clone size: .; J gene: TRBJ1-4; V gene: TRBV18; D gene: .; CDR3 DNA: TGTGCCAGCTCACCACCGAATAATGAAAAACTGTTTTTT; CDR3 protein: CASSPPNNEKLFF
clone size: .; J gene: TRBJ1-2; V gene: TRBV5-5; D gene: .; CDR3 DNA: TGTGCCAGCAGCTTGTCCCCGGATGGGGGGCTTTTACGCTACTATGGCTACACCTTC; CDR3 protein: CASSLSPDGGLLRYYGYTF
clone size: .; J gene: TRBJ2-1; V gene: TRBV4-2; D gene: TRBD2; CDR3 DNA: TGTGCCAGCAGCCAAGGAATGCCTAGCGGCCACAATGAGCAGTTCTTC; CDR3 protein: CASSQGMPSGHNEQFF
clone size: .; J gene: TRBJ2-2; V gene: TRBV9; D gene: .; CDR3 DNA: TGTGCCAGCAGCGTCCCCCGGCAGGGAGACACCGGGGAGCTGTTTTTT; CDR3 protein: CASSVPRQGDTGELFF
clone size: .; J gene: TRBJ2-1; V gene: TRBV28; D gene: TRBD2; CDR3 DNA: TGTGCCAGCAGTTTTCTAGCGGGGGGCAACAATGAGCAGTTCTTC; CDR3 protein: CASSFLAGGNNEQFF